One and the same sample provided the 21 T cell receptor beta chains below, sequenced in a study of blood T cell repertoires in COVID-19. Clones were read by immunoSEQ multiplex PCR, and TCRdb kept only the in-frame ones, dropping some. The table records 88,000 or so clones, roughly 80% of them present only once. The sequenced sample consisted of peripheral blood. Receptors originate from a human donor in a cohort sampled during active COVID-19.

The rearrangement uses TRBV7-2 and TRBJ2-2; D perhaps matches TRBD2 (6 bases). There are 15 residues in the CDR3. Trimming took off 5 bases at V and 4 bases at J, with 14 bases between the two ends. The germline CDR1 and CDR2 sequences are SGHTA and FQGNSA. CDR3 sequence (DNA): TGTGCCAGCAGCAAGTATCGGGGGTCCACCGGGGAGCTGTTTTTT. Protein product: CASSKYRGSTGELFF.

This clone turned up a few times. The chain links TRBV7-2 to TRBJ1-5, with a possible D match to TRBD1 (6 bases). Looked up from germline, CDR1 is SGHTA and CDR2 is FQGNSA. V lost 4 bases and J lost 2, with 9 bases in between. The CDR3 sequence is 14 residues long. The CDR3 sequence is CASSSRTGNQPQHF. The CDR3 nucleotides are TGTGCCAGCAGCTCCCGGACAGGCAATCAGCCCCAGCATTTT.

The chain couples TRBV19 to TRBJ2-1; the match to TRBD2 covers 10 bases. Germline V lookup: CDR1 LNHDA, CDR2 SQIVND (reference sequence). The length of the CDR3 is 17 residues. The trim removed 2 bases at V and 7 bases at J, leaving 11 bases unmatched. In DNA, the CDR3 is TGTGCCAGTAGTATAAGGACTAGCGGAGCCGTGGGGAATGAGCAGTTCTTC. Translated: CASSIRTSGAVGNEQFF. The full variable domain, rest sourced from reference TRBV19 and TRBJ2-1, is DGGITQSPKYLFRKEGQNVTLSCEQNLNHDAMYWYRQDPGQGLRLIYYSQIVNDFQKGDIAEGYSVSREKKESFPLTVTSAQKNPTAFYLCASSIRTSGAVGNEQFFGPGTRLTVL.

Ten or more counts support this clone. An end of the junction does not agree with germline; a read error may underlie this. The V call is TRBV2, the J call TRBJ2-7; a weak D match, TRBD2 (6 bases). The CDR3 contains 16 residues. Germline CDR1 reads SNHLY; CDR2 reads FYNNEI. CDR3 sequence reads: CASTEYYGGASYEQYF. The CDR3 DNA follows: TGTGCCAGCACTGAATACTATGGCGGGGCCTCCTACGAGCAGTACTTC.

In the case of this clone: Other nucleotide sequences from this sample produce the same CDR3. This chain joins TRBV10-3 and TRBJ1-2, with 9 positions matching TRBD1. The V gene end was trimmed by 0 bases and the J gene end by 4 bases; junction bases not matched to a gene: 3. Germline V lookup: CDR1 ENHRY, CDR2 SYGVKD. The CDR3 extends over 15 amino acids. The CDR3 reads CAISESRQGGYGYTF. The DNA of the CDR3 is TGTGCCATCAGTGAGTCGCGACAGGGGGGCTATGGCTACACCTTC.

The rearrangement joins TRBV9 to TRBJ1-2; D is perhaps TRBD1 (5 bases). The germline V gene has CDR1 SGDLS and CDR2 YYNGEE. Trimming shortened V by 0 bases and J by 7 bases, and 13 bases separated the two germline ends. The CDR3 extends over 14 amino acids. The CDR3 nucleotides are TGTGCCAGCAGCGTAGTTACAGGTCAAATTGGCTACACCTTC. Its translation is CASSVVTGQIGYTF.

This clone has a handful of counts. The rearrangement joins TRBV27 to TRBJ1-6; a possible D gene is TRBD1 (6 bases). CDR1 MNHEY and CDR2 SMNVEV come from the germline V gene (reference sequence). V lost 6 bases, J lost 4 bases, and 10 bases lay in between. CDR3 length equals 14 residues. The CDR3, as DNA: TGTGCCAGCAGGATACAGGGTTATAATTCACCCCTCCACTTT. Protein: CASRIQGYNSPLHF.

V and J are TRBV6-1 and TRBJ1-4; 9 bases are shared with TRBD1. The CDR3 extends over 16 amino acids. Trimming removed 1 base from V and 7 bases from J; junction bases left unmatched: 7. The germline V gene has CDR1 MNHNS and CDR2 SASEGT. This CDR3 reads CASSEGEEDRGEKLFF. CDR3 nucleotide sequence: TGTGCCAGCAGTGAAGGGGAAGAGGACAGGGGTGAAAAACTGTTTTTT.

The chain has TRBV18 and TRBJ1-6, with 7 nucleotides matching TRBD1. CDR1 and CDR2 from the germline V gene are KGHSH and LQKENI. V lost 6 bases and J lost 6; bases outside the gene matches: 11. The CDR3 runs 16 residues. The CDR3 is CASSSGQQGVNSPLHF. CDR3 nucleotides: TGTGCCAGCTCCTCCGGACAGCAGGGGGTTAATTCACCCCTCCACTTT.

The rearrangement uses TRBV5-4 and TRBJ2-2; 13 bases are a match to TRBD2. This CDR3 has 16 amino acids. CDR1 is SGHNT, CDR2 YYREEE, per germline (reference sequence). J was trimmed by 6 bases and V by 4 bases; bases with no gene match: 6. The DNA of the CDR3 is TGTGCCAGCAGCATTACTAGCGGGAGGGCCTCCGGGGAGCTGTTTTTT. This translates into CASSITSGRASGELFF.

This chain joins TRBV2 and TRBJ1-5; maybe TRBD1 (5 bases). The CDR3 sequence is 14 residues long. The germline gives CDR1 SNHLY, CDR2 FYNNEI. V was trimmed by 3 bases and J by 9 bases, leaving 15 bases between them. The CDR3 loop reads CASSDRDPGGPQHF. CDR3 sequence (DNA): TGTGCCAGCAGTGACAGGGACCCCGGGGGGCCCCAGCATTTT. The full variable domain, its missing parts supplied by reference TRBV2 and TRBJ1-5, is EPEVTQTPSHQVTQMGQEVILRCVPISNHLYFYWYRQILGQKVEFLVSFYNNEISEKSEIFDDQFSVERPDGSNFTLKIRSTKLEDSAMYFCASSDRDPGGPQHFGDGTRLSIL.

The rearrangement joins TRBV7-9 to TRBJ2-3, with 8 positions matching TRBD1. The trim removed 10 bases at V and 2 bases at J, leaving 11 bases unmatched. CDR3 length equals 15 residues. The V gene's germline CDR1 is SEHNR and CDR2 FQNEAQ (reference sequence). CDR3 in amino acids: CATHDLDRATDTQYF. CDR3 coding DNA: TGTGCCACCCATGATCTGGACAGGGCCACAGATACGCAGTATTTT. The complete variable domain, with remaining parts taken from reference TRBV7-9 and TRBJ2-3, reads DTGVSQNPRHKITKRGQNVTFRCDPISEHNRLYWYRQTLGQGPEFLTYFQNEAQLEKSRLLSDRFSAERPKGSFSTLEIQRTEQGDSAMYLCATHDLDRATDTQYFGPGTRLTVL.

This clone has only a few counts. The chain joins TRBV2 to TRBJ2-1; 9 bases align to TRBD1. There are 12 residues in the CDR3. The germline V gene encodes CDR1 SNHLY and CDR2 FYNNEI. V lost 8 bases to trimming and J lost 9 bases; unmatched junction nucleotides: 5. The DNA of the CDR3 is TGTGCCAGCGGGACAGGGTTTAGTGAGCAGTTCTTC. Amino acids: CASGTGFSEQFF.

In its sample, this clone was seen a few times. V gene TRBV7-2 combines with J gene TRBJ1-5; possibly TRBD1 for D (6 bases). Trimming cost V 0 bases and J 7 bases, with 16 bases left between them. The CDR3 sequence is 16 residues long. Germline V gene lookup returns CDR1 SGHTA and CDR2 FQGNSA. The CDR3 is CASSLAPTGLGQPQHF. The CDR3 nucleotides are TGTGCCAGCAGCTTAGCTCCTACAGGGTTGGGACAGCCCCAGCATTTT.

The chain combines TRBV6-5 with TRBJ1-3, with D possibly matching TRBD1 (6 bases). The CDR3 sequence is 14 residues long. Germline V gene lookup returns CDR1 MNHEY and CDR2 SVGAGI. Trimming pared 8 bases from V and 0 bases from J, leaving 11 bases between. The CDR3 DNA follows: TGTGCCAGCCGGCAGGGGTACTCTGGAAACACCATATATTTT. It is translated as CASRQGYSGNTIYF.

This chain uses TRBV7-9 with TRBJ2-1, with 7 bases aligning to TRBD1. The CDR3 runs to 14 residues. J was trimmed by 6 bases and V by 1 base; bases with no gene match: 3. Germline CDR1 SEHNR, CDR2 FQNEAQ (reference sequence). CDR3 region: CASSLVGQANEQFF. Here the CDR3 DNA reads TGTGCCAGCAGCTTAGTCGGACAGGCCAATGAGCAGTTCTTC.

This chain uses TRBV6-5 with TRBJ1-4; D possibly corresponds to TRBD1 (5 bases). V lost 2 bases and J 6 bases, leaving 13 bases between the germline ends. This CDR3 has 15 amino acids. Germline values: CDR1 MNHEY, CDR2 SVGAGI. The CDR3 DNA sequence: TGTGCCAGCAGTTACGCCCGTTTCAGGGATGAAAAACTGTTTTTT. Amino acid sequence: CASSYARFRDEKLFF.

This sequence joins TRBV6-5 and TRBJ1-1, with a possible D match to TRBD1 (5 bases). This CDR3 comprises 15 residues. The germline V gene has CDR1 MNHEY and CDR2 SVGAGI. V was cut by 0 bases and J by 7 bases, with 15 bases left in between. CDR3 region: CASSYSWGGEIEAFF. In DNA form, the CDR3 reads TGTGCCAGCAGTTACTCGTGGGGAGGGGAAATTGAAGCTTTCTTT.

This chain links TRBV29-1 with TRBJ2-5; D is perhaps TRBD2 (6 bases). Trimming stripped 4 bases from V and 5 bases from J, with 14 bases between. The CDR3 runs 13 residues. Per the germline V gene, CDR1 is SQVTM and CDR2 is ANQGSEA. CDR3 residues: CSVGGSAGETQYF. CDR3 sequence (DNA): TGCAGCGTTGGGGGATCTGCGGGGGAGACCCAGTACTTC.

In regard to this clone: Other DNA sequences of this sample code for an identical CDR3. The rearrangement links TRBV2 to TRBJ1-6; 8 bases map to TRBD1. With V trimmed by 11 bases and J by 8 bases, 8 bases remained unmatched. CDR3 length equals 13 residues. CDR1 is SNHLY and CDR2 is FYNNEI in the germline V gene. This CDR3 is CAGTGGADSPLHF. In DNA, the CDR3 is TGTGCCGGGACAGGAGGCGCGGATTCACCCCTCCACTTT. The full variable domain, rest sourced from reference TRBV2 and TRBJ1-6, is EPEVTQTPSHQVTQMGQEVILRCVPISNHLYFYWYRQILGQKVEFLVSFYNNEISEKSEIFDDQFSVERPDGSNFTLKIRSTKLEDSAMYFCAGTGGADSPLHFGNGTRLTVT.

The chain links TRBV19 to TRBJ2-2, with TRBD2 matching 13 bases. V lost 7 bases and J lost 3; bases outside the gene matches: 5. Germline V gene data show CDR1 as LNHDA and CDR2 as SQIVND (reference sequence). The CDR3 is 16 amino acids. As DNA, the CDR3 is TGTGCCAGTACCCCAGGACTAGCGGGAGACACCGGGGAGCTGTTTTTT. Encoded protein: CASTPGLAGDTGELFF. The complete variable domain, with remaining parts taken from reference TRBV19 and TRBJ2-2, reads DGGITQSPKYLFRKEGQNVTLSCEQNLNHDAMYWYRQDPGQGLRLIYYSQIVNDFQKGDIAEGYSVSREKKESFPLTVTSAQKNPTAFYLCASTPGLAGDTGELFFGEGSRLTVL.